This T cell receptor (beta chain) was captured by sequencing in a study of shared clonotypes between healthy human individuals. Background on the study: Three plates each covered CD4 naive and memory; CD8 naive two, CD8 memory one.

On this clone itself: As yet, its antigen is unknown.

Study-level points and caveats: Across a handful of donors, naive CD4 shared 5% to 6%, naive CD8 more than 3%, memory CD4 over 2%, memory CD8 over 0.3%. Among donors, sharing of clonotypes was expected to be affected by sequencing depth.

An assay was performed, and its level was deep. The data were produced by immunoSEQ multiplex PCR, yet TCRdb's version contains in-frame clones alone and is incomplete. The sample includes around 580,000 clones, 95% to 98% of them seen just once. The naive CD8 population came from CD45RO-negative cells selected for CCR7, without terminally differentiated effector memory CD45RA+ cells. The receptor was isolated from a man aged 30 to 45 in good health. The specimen sequenced was naive CD8+ T cells sorted from blood.

CDR3 in DNA: TGTGCCAGCAGGTCGAACGACAGGGGTCGTAATCAGCCCCAGCATTTT. Translating gives CASRSNDRGRNQPQHF. The rearrangement uses TRBV6-6 and TRBJ1-5, with 8 bases aligning to TRBD1. Germline trimming cut 6 bases from V and 4 bases from J; bases unmatched to any gene: 11. Germline V gene sequence: CDR1 MNHNY, CDR2 SVGAGI (reference sequence). The CDR3 spans 16 residues.